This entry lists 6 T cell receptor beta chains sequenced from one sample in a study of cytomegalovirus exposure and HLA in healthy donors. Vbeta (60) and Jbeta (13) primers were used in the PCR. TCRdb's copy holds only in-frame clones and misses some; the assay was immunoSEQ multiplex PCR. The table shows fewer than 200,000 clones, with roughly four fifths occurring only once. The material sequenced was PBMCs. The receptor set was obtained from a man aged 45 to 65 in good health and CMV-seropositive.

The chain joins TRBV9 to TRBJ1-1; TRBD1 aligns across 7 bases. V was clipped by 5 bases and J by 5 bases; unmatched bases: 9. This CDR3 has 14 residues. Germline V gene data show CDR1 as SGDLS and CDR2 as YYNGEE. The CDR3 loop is CASRIDRVETEAFF. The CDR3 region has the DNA TGTGCCAGCAGGATAGACAGGGTCGAGACTGAAGCTTTCTTT.

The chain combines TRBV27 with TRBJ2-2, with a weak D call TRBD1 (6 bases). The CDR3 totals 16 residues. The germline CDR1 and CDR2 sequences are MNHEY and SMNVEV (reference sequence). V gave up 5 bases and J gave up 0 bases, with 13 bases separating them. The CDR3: CASSPKSGANTGELFF. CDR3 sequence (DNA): TGTGCCAGCAGTCCTAAATCAGGGGCGAACACCGGGGAGCTGTTTTTT.

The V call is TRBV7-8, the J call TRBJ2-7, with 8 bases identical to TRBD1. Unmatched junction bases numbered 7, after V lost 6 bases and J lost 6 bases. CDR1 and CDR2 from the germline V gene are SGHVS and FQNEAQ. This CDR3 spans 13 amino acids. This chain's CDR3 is CASRPGQVAEQYF. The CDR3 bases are TGTGCCAGCAGGCCGGGACAGGTCGCCGAGCAGTACTTC.

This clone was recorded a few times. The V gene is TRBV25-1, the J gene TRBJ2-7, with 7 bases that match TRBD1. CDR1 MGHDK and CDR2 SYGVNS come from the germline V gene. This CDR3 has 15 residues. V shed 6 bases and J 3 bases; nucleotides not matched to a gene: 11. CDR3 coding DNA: TGTGCCAGCAGCGCCTATAACAGGGGTGACTACGAGCAGTACTTC. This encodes CASSAYNRGDYEQYF.

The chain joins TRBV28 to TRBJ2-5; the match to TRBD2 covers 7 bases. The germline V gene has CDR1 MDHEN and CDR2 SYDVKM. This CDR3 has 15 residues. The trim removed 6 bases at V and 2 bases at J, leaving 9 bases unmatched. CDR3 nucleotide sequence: TGTGCCAGCAGCCCCAAGGGACTAAAGCAAGAGACCCAGTACTTC. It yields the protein CASSPKGLKQETQYF. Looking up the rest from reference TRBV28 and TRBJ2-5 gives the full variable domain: DVKVTQSSRYLVKRTGEKVFLECVQDMDHENMFWYRQDPGLGLRLIYFSYDVKMKEKGDIPEGYSVSREKKERFSLILESASTNQTSMYLCASSPKGLKQETQYFGPGTRLLVL.

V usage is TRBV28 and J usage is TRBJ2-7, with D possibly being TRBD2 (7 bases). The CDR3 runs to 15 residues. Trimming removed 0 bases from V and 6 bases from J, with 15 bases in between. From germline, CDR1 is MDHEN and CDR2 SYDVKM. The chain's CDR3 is CASSLWGGGGFEQYF. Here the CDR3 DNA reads TGTGCCAGCAGTTTATGGGGTGGGGGGGGCTTCGAGCAGTACTTC.